Listed below are T cell receptor beta chains from one sample, sequenced in a study of CD8 T cells in Susac syndrome. TCRdb re-called the immunoSEQ multiplex PCR reads with MiXCR, one entry per CDR3 protein. The data hold nearly 200,000 distinct CDR3 sequences, with nearly 95% observed a single time. The sequencing input was CD4+ T cells from PBMCs. Receptors were obtained from a human donor with multiple sclerosis. CDR3s include the opening cysteine and the closing phenylalanine or tryptophan. Fields, in order: clone size, D gene, J gene, V gene, CDR3 DNA, CDR3 protein. The D gene is left open where the match is weak. A row's size may be missing; if present it is once, few, many or a size class.

- | - | TRBJ2-7 | TRBV7-9 | TGTGCCAGCAGCTTTCTCAGGGAAAGCTACGAGCAGTACTTC | CASSFLRESYEQYF
- | - | TRBJ1-1 | TRBV11-2 | TGTGCCAGCAGCTTAGATCTCGGAGGGGTAGCTTTCTTT | CASSLDLGGVAFF
- | - | TRBJ2-1 | TRBV5-1 | TGCGCCAGCAGCAGTCTCCAGAGCTCCTACAATGAGCAGTTCTTC | CASSSLQSSYNEQFF
- | - | TRBJ2-5 | TRBV7-3 | TGTGCCAGCAGCGCCGAACAAGAGACCCAGTACTTC | CASSAEQETQYF
once | TRBD2 | TRBJ2-3 | TRBV2 | TGTGCCAGCAGTGAAATTTGGGGGGGTGCAGATACGCAGTATTTT | CASSEIWGGADTQYF
- | - | TRBJ2-3 | TRBV18 | TGTGCCAGCTCATCAGGTGTCGGGAACACAGATACGCAGTATTTT | CASSSGVGNTDTQYF
- | TRBD2 | TRBJ2-1 | TRBV11-2 | TGTGCCAGCAGCCTATCCCTCAGCGGGAACAATGAGCAGTTCTTC | CASSLSLSGNNEQFF
once | - | TRBJ2-7 | TRBV18 | TGTGCCAGCTCACTACCAACTAGAGCCGAGCAGTACTTC | CASSLPTRAEQYF
- | TRBD1 | TRBJ2-4 | TRBV4-1 | TGCGCCAGCAGCCCGGGACAGGGGACGAAGAACATTCAGTACTTC | CASSPGQGTKNIQYF
- | - | TRBJ2-2 | TRBV30 | TGTGCCTGGAGTGGCCTAGGGTCCGGGGAGCTGTTTTTT | CAWSGLGSGELFF
- | TRBD2 | TRBJ2-3 | TRBV12-3/TRBV12-4 | TGTGCCAGCAGAACTCGGAAGGGGCTAGCGGGGGGGCCCCTCACGTTCCCAGATACGCAGTATTTT | CASRTRKGLAGGPLTFPDTQYF
- | - | TRBJ1-5 | TRBV30 | TGTGCCTGGAGTGGTGGGAACAATCAGCCCCAGCATTTT | CAWSGGNNQPQHF
- | - | TRBJ2-7 | TRBV20-1 | TGCAGTGCTAGAGATGGCAGGACATTTTACGAGCAGTACTTC | CSARDGRTFYEQYF
- | - | TRBJ2-5 | TRBV29-1 | TGCAGCGTTCCGGACAGCCCCTTGGGAGAGACCCAGTACTTC | CSVPDSPLGETQYF
once | - | TRBJ1-2 | TRBV12-3/TRBV12-4 | TGTGCCAGCAGTTTAGGAAGGCTGGGCTACACCTTC | CASSLGRLGYTF
once | TRBD2 | TRBJ2-4 | TRBV11-2 | TGTGCCAGCCGCGTCGGGGGGGGAGCCAAAAACATTCAGTACTTC | CASRVGGGAKNIQYF
- | - | TRBJ1-3 | TRBV2 | TGTGCCAGCAGCTACTACTCTGGAAACACCATATATTTT | CASSYYSGNTIYF
- | - | TRBJ1-6 | TRBV7-9 | TGTGCCAGCAGCTTTGGTGTTTCACCCCTCCACTTT | CASSFGVSPLHF
- | - | TRBJ2-5 | TRBV12-3/TRBV12-4 | TGTGCCAGCAGGCCGGGAGTAGAGACCCAGTACTTC | CASRPGVETQYF
- | - | TRBJ1-5 | TRBV18 | TGTGCCAGCTCACGACCCAATCAGCCCCAGCATTTT | CASSRPNQPQHF
once | - | TRBJ2-3 | TRBV2 | TGTGCCAGCGGCGGGGCCACAGATACGCAGTATTTT | CASGGATDTQYF
- | - | TRBJ1-1 | TRBV5-1 | TGCGCCAGCAGCTTGCAACCTAAGAACACTGAAGCTTTCTTT | CASSLQPKNTEAFF